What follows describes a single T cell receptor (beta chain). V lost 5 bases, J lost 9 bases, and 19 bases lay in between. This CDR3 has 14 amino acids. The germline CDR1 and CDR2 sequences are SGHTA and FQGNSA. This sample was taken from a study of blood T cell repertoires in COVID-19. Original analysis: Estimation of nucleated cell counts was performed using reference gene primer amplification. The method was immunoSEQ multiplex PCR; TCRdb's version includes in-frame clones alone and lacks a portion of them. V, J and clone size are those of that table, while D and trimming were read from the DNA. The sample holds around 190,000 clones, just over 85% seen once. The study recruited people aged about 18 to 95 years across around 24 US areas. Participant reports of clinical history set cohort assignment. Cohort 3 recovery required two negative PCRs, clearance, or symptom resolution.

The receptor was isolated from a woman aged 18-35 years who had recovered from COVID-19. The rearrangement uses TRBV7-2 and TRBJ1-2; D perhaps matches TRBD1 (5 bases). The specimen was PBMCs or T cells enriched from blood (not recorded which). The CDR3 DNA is TGTGCCAGCAGCCCCCAGCGACAGCCCCTTAGCTACACCTTC. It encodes CASSPQRQPLSYTF.